This is a list of T cell receptor beta chains from one sample in a study of T-cell memory formation after mild COVID-19. TCRdb re-derived calls from the 5' RACE reads in MiXCR, one entry per CDR3 protein. The data show 580,000 or so distinct CDR3 sequences, approximately 15% seen once. Material: PBMCs or a T cell subset sorted from them (not recorded which). The receptors were sampled from an adult woman who had mild COVID-19 (a few samples of this study predate the infection). Cell type and time point are not known. Each CDR3 is given with its conserved first and last residue. The D gene is left open where the match is weak. Size is stated for part of the rows, as once, few or many counts, or as a class when the clone is expanded.

TRBJ2-1,.,TRBD2,TRBV5-1,CASSFSGRSRNEQFF,TGCGCCAGCAGCTTCAGCGGGAGAAGTCGTAATGAGCAGTTCTTC
TRBJ2-4,few,.,TRBV19,CASSVFGIQYF,TGTGCCAGTTCAGTCTTCGGCATTCAGTACTTC
TRBJ2-7,few,.,TRBV11-3,CASSPGTTGSHEQYF,TGTGCCAGCAGCCCCGGAACAACAGGGTCCCACGAGCAGTACTTC
TRBJ1-2,.,.,TRBV25-1,CASSEPGSYTF,TGTGCCAGCAGTGAGCCCGGTAGCTACACCTTC
TRBJ2-1,few,.,TRBV18,CASSRRITGSPDNEQFF,TGTGCCAGCTCACGGCGGATTACAGGGTCTCCCGACAATGAGCAGTTCTTC
TRBJ1-1,few,.,TRBV6-5,CASTSSSNTEAFF,TGTGCCAGCACCTCATCTTCGAACACTGAAGCTTTCTTT
TRBJ2-2,.,.,TRBV7-2,CASSLGIRNTGELFF,TGTGCCAGCAGCTTAGGGATTCGGAACACCGGGGAGCTGTTTTTT
TRBJ1-1,.,.,TRBV12-3/TRBV12-4,CASSLSGAGWEAFF,TGTGCCAGCAGTTTATCGGGCGCGGGGTGGGAAGCTTTCTTT
TRBJ1-1,few,TRBD1,TRBV11-2,CASSSDRANTEAFF,TGTGCCAGCAGCTCTGACAGGGCTAACACTGAAGCTTTCTTT
TRBJ2-2,few,TRBD1,TRBV25-1,CASSRRKDRGDSGELFF,TGTGCCAGCAGTAGACGAAAGGACAGGGGGGACTCCGGGGAGCTGTTTTTT
TRBJ2-3,.,.,TRBV5-1,CASSLAGASGTDTQYF,TGCGCCAGCAGCTTGGCTGGGGCTAGCGGCACAGATACGCAGTATTTT
TRBJ2-1,.,.,TRBV7-9,CASSPTGHSYNEQFF,TGTGCCAGCAGCCCCACAGGGCACTCCTACAATGAGCAGTTCTTC
TRBJ2-2,.,.,TRBV5-1,CASTRSQALITGELFF,TGCGCCAGCACCCGAAGTCAAGCCCTCATCACCGGGGAGCTGTTTTTT
TRBJ1-5,.,.,TRBV7-2,CASSFTHYSNQPQHF,TGTGCCAGCAGCTTTACGCACTATAGCAATCAGCCCCAGCATTTT
TRBJ1-5,.,TRBD1,TRBV12-3/TRBV12-4,CASSFKTGVGYQPQHF,TGTGCCAGCAGTTTCAAGACAGGGGTGGGATATCAGCCCCAGCATTTT
TRBJ2-3,.,TRBD2,TRBV9,CASSGAGGRTDTQYF,TGTGCCAGCAGTGGAGCGGGGGGGCGGACAGATACGCAGTATTTT
TRBJ1-1,few,.,TRBV5-1,CASSLGVGDTEAFF,TGCGCCAGCAGCTTGGGAGTTGGCGACACTGAAGCTTTCTTT
TRBJ1-6,.,.,TRBV20-1,CSARDRGTTGNSPLHF,TGCAGTGCTAGAGATAGGGGGACAACCGGGAATTCACCCCTCCACTTT
TRBJ2-7,.,TRBD1,TRBV4-3,CASSSGTGDFYEQYF,TGCGCCAGCAGCTCTGGGACAGGGGATTTCTACGAGCAGTACTTC
TRBJ2-1,many,.,TRBV27,CASSLLGDEQFF,TGTGCCAGCAGCCTTCTAGGCGATGAGCAGTTCTTC
TRBJ1-1,few,.,TRBV5-6,CASSLFAEAFF,TGTGCCAGCAGCTTGTTTGCTGAAGCTTTCTTT
TRBJ2-5,.,.,TRBV19,CASSAEAETQYF,TGTGCCAGTTCGGCCGAAGCGGAGACCCAGTACTTC
TRBJ2-3,.,TRBD2,TRBV6-5,CASSYGLAGGSGDTQYF,TGTGCCAGCAGTTACGGACTAGCGGGGGGGAGTGGAGATACGCAGTATTTT
TRBJ1-5,.,.,TRBV4-1,CASSQDEGQPQHF,TGCGCCAGCAGCCAAGATGAAGGCCAGCCCCAGCATTTT
TRBJ2-3,.,.,TRBV5-1,CASSGSRGRDTQYF,TGCGCCAGCAGCGGATCCAGGGGCCGAGATACGCAGTATTTT
TRBJ2-1,.,.,TRBV7-2,CASSLVTVYNEQFF,TGTGCCAGCAGCTTAGTCACGGTCTACAATGAGCAGTTCTTC
TRBJ2-5,.,.,TRBV12-3/TRBV12-4,CASSLGGLEETQYF,TGTGCCAGCAGTTTAGGGGGGCTTGAAGAGACCCAGTACTTC
TRBJ2-2,few,.,TRBV7-2,CASSLELAYTGELFF,TGTGCCAGCAGCTTAGAGTTAGCATACACCGGGGAGCTGTTTTTT
TRBJ2-5,.,.,TRBV12-3/TRBV12-4,CASTDLRPSQETQYF,TGTGCCAGCACCGACCTCAGACCGTCCCAAGAGACCCAGTACTTC
TRBJ2-1,few,.,TRBV4-2,CASSQDTTYNEQFF,TGTGCCAGCAGCCAAGATACTACGTACAATGAGCAGTTCTTC
TRBJ2-3,.,.,TRBV5-1,CASSLGKGQRTDTQYF,TGCGCCAGCAGCTTAGGAAAGGGGCAGCGCACAGATACGCAGTATTTT
TRBJ1-4,few,.,TRBV12-3/TRBV12-4,CASSLRTYEKLFF,TGTGCCAGCAGTTTGAGGACATATGAAAAACTGTTTTTT
TRBJ2-3,.,.,TRBV10-3,CAMGQGPTDTQYF,TGTGCAATGGGCCAGGGCCCCACAGATACGCAGTATTTT
TRBJ2-5,.,.,TRBV20-1,CIGGTQETQYF,TGCATTGGGGGGACTCAAGAGACCCAGTACTTC
TRBJ2-1,.,.,TRBV3-1,CASSQDRGQSNEQFF,TGTGCCAGCAGCCAAGATAGGGGTCAAAGCAATGAGCAGTTCTTC
TRBJ2-7,few,.,TRBV29-1,CSALGESSYEQYF,TGCAGCGCACTAGGGGAGAGCTCCTACGAGCAGTACTTC
TRBJ2-7,.,TRBD2,TRBV6-2/TRBV6-3,CASSTSGRAPYEQYF,TGTGCCAGCAGTACCAGCGGGAGGGCCCCCTACGAGCAGTACTTC
TRBJ2-1,.,.,TRBV3-1,CASSQKGLGREQFF,TGTGCCAGCAGCCAGAAGGGACTGGGGCGTGAGCAGTTCTTC
TRBJ1-2,.,TRBD1,TRBV4-1,CASSPRPGTGFLGYTF,TGCGCCAGCAGCCCACGTCCCGGGACAGGGTTTTTGGGCTACACCTTC
TRBJ2-5,few,.,TRBV7-9,CASSTFGAEETQYF,TGTGCCAGCAGCACCTTTGGGGCAGAGGAGACCCAGTACTTC
TRBJ1-1,few,.,TRBV7-2,CASSQFTPPRVSNTEAFF,TGTGCCAGCAGCCAGTTTACCCCTCCAAGGGTATCAAACACTGAAGCTTTCTTT
TRBJ2-3,.,.,TRBV12-3/TRBV12-4,CASSFYGGTSTDTQYF,TGTGCCAGCAGTTTCTACGGCGGGACTAGCACAGATACGCAGTATTTT
TRBJ2-7,.,TRBD2,TRBV6-5,CASSSPGGSFYEQYF,TGTGCCAGCAGCTCACCTGGCGGGAGTTTCTACGAGCAGTACTTC
TRBJ1-2,.,.,TRBV20-1,CSARLRVGAGYTF,TGCAGTGCTAGATTGCGAGTGGGGGCGGGCTACACCTTC
TRBJ2-7,.,TRBD1,TRBV3-1,CASSQLGGRSYEQYF,TGTGCCAGCAGCCAATTAGGGGGCAGATCCTACGAGCAGTACTTC
TRBJ2-7,few,TRBD2,TRBV10-3,CAISPTSGGSSYEQYF,TGTGCCATCAGTCCGACTAGCGGGGGGTCGTCCTACGAGCAGTACTTC